This TCR beta chain was captured in a study of immune evolution from preneoplasia to lung adenocarcinoma. The CDR3 loop spans 13 amino acids. V lost 6 bases to trimming and J lost 6 bases; unmatched junction nucleotides: 8. CDR1 is MGHRA and CDR2 is YSYEKL in the germline V gene. After pathologic assessment, macro-dissection selected premalignant or tumor cells for extraction. The table came from immunoSEQ multiplex PCR; TCRdb's copy has only in-frame clones and leaves some out. The table shows about 41,000 clones, with roughly 80% occurring only once. The gene calls are TRBV4-1 and TRBJ2-7; TRBD2 matches at 7 bases. Sequences were obtained from FFPE invasive lung adenocarcinoma tissue. The source is a person between 60 and 69 years old with lung adenocarcinoma. DNA for the CDR3: TGCGCCAGCAGGCGGGAGAGAACTTCCGAGCAGTACTTC. Amino acids: CASRRERTSEQYF.